The 27 T cell receptor beta chains presented below share a single source sample, sequenced in a study of STAT5B mutations in CD4+ large granular lymphocyte leukemia. Generated by immunoSEQ multiplex PCR, the TCRdb table keeps only in-frame clones and is missing some. The data hold some 27,000 clones, with roughly 77% observed a single time. Sample: CD4+ T cells from blood buffy coats. The receptors were sampled from a human donor in good health.

The CDR3 nucleotides read TGTGCCAGCAGCTTGTACTCCTACAATGAGCAGTTCTTC. This gives the protein CASSLYSYNEQFF. The rearrangement links TRBV5-4 to TRBJ2-1; D is unclear. Germline values: CDR1 SGHNT, CDR2 YYREEE (reference sequence). Trimming took off 1 base at V and 0 bases at J, with 2 bases between the two ends. The CDR3 covers 13 residues.

The V call is TRBV11-2, the J call TRBJ1-1; D is uncertain. V lost 5 bases to trimming and J lost 1 base, with 8 bases between them. CDR1 and CDR2 (germline): SGHAT, FQNNGV. The CDR3 contains 13 residues. The CDR3 DNA reads as TGTGCCAGCAGCGTAGGGCAGAACACTGAAGCTTTCTTT. Translated: CASSVGQNTEAFF.

This clone was picked up a small number of times. The V call is TRBV14, the J call TRBJ1-2; the D is unclear. This CDR3 has 14 residues. V gave up 1 base and J gave up 0 bases, with 6 bases separating them. Germline V gene sequence: CDR1 SGHDN, CDR2 FVKESK. The CDR3 reads CASSQGSANYGYTF. For the CDR3, the DNA is TGTGCCAGCAGCCAAGGTAGCGCTAACTATGGCTACACCTTC.

The genes are TRBV19 and TRBJ2-7; possible D gene TRBD2, 5 bases. This CDR3 contains 17 residues. V gave up 4 bases and J gave up 0 bases, with 19 bases separating them. The germline gives CDR1 LNHDA, CDR2 SQIVND (reference sequence). CDR3 DNA: TGTGCCAGTAGTAACCGGCAGGACTCATCAAGCTCCTACGAGCAGTACTTC. Protein: CASSNRQDSSSSYEQYF.

The V call is TRBV5-1, the J call TRBJ1-3; D uncertain. The germline gives CDR1 SGHRS, CDR2 YFSETQ. This CDR3 is 15 amino acids long. V was pared by 0 bases and J by 2 bases, with 9 bases between. CDR3 nucleotide sequence: TGCGCCAGCAGCTTGGAGGTCCCCGCTGGAAACACCATATATTTT. Amino acids: CASSLEVPAGNTIYF.

This chain uses TRBV7-8 with TRBJ2-1, with 8 bases matching TRBD2. From germline, CDR1 is SGHVS and CDR2 FQNEAQ. V lost 4 bases, J lost 3 bases, and 8 bases stayed unmatched. The CDR3 extends over 16 amino acids. Here the CDR3 DNA reads TGTGCCAGCAGCTCACGGCTAGCGGGCATCTACAATGAGCAGTTCTTC. Translated, it gives CASSSRLAGIYNEQFF.

The chain carries TRBV5-6 and TRBJ1-4, with D maybe TRBD1 (6 bases). This CDR3 has 16 amino acids. CDR1 and CDR2 from the germline V gene are SGHDT and YYEEEE. Deletions cut 2 bases from V and 5 bases from J, with 16 bases between. The CDR3 here is CASSFTGGRVNEKLFF. Written as DNA, the CDR3 is TGTGCCAGCAGCTTTACGGGGGGCAGAGTCAATGAAAAACTGTTTTTT.

The chain couples TRBV7-8 to TRBJ2-1, with D hard to call. The CDR3 covers 15 residues. The V end lost 1 base, the J end lost 2 bases, and 9 bases lay between the germline ends. Germline V gives CDR1 SGHVS, CDR2 FQNEAQ. The CDR3 is CASSLVSSAYNEQFF. The CDR3, as DNA: TGTGCCAGCAGCTTAGTCTCCAGCGCCTACAATGAGCAGTTCTTC.

This clone occurred once. V gene TRBV6-1 combines with J gene TRBJ2-5, with D unresolved. The CDR3 is 14 residues long. The germline gives CDR1 MNHNS, CDR2 SASEGT. V was cut by 5 bases and J by 2 bases, with 12 bases left in between. The CDR3 DNA is TGTGCCAGCAGTATTCTCCCCCAACAAGAGACCCAGTACTTC. Translation gives CASSILPQQETQYF.

The rearrangement links TRBV6-5 to TRBJ1-2; D remains ambiguous. This CDR3 contains 15 residues. The germline gives CDR1 MNHEY, CDR2 SVGAGI. V lost 2 bases and J lost 3, with 13 bases in between. The CDR3 region is CASSYPDTSYYGYTF. The CDR3 DNA sequence: TGTGCCAGCAGTTACCCCGATACATCTTACTATGGCTACACCTTC.

The CDR3 reads CASSVIQETQYF. The CDR3 DNA follows: TGCGCCAGCAGTGTCATACAAGAGACCCAGTACTTC. This chain joins TRBV10-1 and TRBJ2-5; D call uncertain. The CDR3 is 12 amino acids. The germline CDR1 and CDR2 sequences are WNHNN and SYGVQD (reference sequence). The ends were cut back, 4 bases at V and 2 bases at J, with 5 bases in the middle.

This rearrangement joins TRBV4-3 to TRBJ2-3, with D tentatively TRBD1 or TRBD2 (5 bases each). Germline CDR1 LGHNA, CDR2 YSLEER. V was shortened by 6 bases and J by 6 bases, with 19 bases between the two germline ends. The CDR3 has 15 amino acids. The CDR3 sequence is CASSPGGSGTDTQYF. For the CDR3, the DNA is TGCGCCAGCAGTCCCGGAGGTTCGGGGACGGATACGCAGTATTTT.

The chain recombines TRBV13 with TRBJ1-1, with a tentative D call TRBD1 (5 bases). CDR1 and CDR2 from the germline V gene are PRHDT and FYEKMQ (reference sequence). V lost 2 bases and J 1 base, leaving 8 bases between the germline ends. CDR3 size: 14 residues. In nucleotides, the CDR3 is TGTGCCAGCAGCTTACCCAGGGCGAACACTGAAGCTTTCTTT. This codes for CASSLPRANTEAFF. Full variable domain (rest looked up from reference TRBV13 and TRBJ1-1): AAGVIQSPRHLIKEKRETATLKCYPIPRHDTVYWYQQGPGQDPQFLISFYEKMQSDKGSIPDRFSAQQFSDYHSELNMSSLELGDSALYFCASSLPRANTEAFFGQGTRLTVV.

J is TRBJ2-5 and V is TRBV9; 7 bases align to TRBD1. CDR3 length equals 15 residues. CDR1 SGDLS and CDR2 YYNGEE come from the germline V gene. The ends lost 2 bases at V and 3 bases at J; junction bases unmatched: 7. CDR3 sequence reads: CASSVTGWVEETQYF. CDR3 sequence (DNA): TGTGCCAGCAGCGTGACAGGGTGGGTGGAAGAGACCCAGTACTTC.

The rearrangement links TRBV4-2 to TRBJ2-1; D uncertain. The CDR3 has 12 residues. Germline assignment: CDR1 LGHNA and CDR2 YNFKEQ. With 1 base removed from V and 7 bases from J, the gap between germline ends came to 5 bases. The CDR3 loop is CASSQGENEQFF. In DNA form, the CDR3 reads TGTGCCAGCAGCCAAGGTGAAAATGAGCAGTTCTTC.

The V gene is TRBV14, the J gene TRBJ2-1, with D possibly TRBD1 on 6 matching bases. This CDR3 has 19 residues. Germline CDR1 reads SGHDN; CDR2 reads FVKESK. V was trimmed by 0 bases and J by 0 bases, leaving 18 bases between them. The CDR3 nucleotides read TGTGCCAGCAGCCAAGATGGCACTGGGGGCCTCAGCTCCTACAATGAGCAGTTCTTC. Protein product: CASSQDGTGGLSSYNEQFF.

This chain joins TRBV5-1 and TRBJ1-2, with unresolved D. CDR1 SGHRS and CDR2 YFSETQ come from the germline V gene. V shed 0 bases and J shed 5 bases, with 11 bases lying between them. The length of the CDR3 is 14 residues. DNA for the CDR3: TGCGCCAGCAGCTTGGAGGGCGGACCATATGGCTACACCTTC. Protein product: CASSLEGGPYGYTF.

The chain recombines TRBV5-5 with TRBJ2-2; maybe TRBD2 (6 bases). The CDR3 length is 19 residues. Trimming shortened V by 6 bases and J by 2 bases, and 26 bases separated the two germline ends. Germline CDR1 reads SGHKS; CDR2 reads YYEKEE (reference sequence). The CDR3 reads CASNLGLPRGVLNTGELFF. CDR3 nucleotide sequence: TGTGCCAGCAATCTAGGACTACCACGGGGCGTCCTTAACACCGGGGAGCTGTTTTTT.

The V and J genes are TRBV5-1 and TRBJ1-2; 11 nucleotides line up with TRBD1. Germline CDR1 reads SGHRS; CDR2 reads YFSETQ. With V trimmed by 3 bases and J by 4 bases, 2 bases remained unmatched. The CDR3 is made up of 14 amino acids. The CDR3: CASSSGTGGYGYTF. The CDR3, as DNA: TGCGCCAGCAGCTCTGGGACAGGGGGCTATGGCTACACCTTC.

The chain combines TRBV13 with TRBJ2-3, with 7 bases fitting TRBD2. V lost 5 bases, J lost 3 bases, and 14 bases stayed unmatched. The CDR3 consists of 17 residues. Germline CDR1 reads PRHDT; CDR2 reads FYEKMQ (reference sequence). Here the CDR3 reads CASSRIRGGSGTDTQYF. DNA of the CDR3: TGTGCCAGCAGCCGAATACGCGGGGGTAGCGGGACAGATACGCAGTATTTT.

The rearrangement joins TRBV7-2 to TRBJ2-3; D remains ambiguous. This CDR3 has 15 residues. V was pared by 2 bases and J by 5 bases, with 14 bases between. Germline V gene lookup returns CDR1 SGHTA and CDR2 FQGNSA. Here the CDR3 reads CASSLIPLGLDTQYF. As DNA, the CDR3 is TGTGCCAGCAGCTTAATCCCCCTAGGTTTAGATACGCAGTATTTT. Full variable domain (outside the CDR3, taken from reference TRBV7-2 and TRBJ2-3): GAGVSQSPSNKVTEKGKDVELRCDPISGHTALYWYRQSLGQGLEFLIYFQGNSAPDKSGLPSDRFSAERTGGSVSTLTIQRTQQEDSAVYLCASSLIPLGLDTQYFGPGTRLTVL.

This chain connects TRBV11-2 to TRBJ1-1, with 8 bases fitting TRBD1. The length of the CDR3 is 14 residues. After removal of 2 bases from V and 7 bases from J, the junction contained 6 bases not matched to a gene. CDR1 and CDR2 from the germline V gene are SGHAT and FQNNGV. The CDR3 protein is CASSLTLTGVEAFF. In nucleotides, the CDR3 is TGTGCCAGCAGCTTAACCCTGACAGGGGTTGAAGCTTTCTTT.

This sequence joins TRBV4-3 and TRBJ2-7; D gene uncertain. Trimming stripped 4 bases from V and 2 bases from J, with 15 bases between. Germline values: CDR1 LGHNA, CDR2 YSLEER. There are 15 residues in the CDR3. The CDR3 bases are TGCGCCAGCAGCCTCGAGATGGCGGATACCTACGAGCAGTACTTC. Amino acid sequence: CASSLEMADTYEQYF.

V and J are TRBV6-1 and TRBJ1-1, with D maybe TRBD1 (5 bases). The CDR3 has 15 residues. Germline lookup yields CDR1 MNHNS and CDR2 SASEGT. The V end lost 0 bases, the J end lost 12 bases, and 20 bases lay between the germline ends. This CDR3 reads CASSEASYGAGWTFF. In nucleotides, the CDR3 is TGTGCCAGCAGTGAAGCGTCCTACGGGGCGGGCTGGACTTTCTTT.

V is TRBV10-3 and J is TRBJ2-1, with 9 bases lining up with TRBD2. This CDR3 has 12 amino acids. Trimming took 5 bases from V and 8 from J; bases not matched to a gene: 1. Germline V CDR1 and CDR2: ENHRY, SYGVKD. CDR3 sequence (DNA): TGTGCCATCAGTCGGACTAGCGATGAGCAGTTCTTC. Translated, it gives CAISRTSDEQFF.

CDR3 sequence (DNA): TGTGCCAGCAGCTTTACAGGGAGGGGGTCAGATACGCAGTATTTT. It is translated as CASSFTGRGSDTQYF. The gene calls are TRBV7-3 and TRBJ2-3; perhaps TRBD2 as D (7 bases). V was pared by 3 bases and J by 4 bases, with 14 bases between. Per germline, CDR1 SGHTA and CDR2 FQGTGA. The CDR3 runs to 15 residues.

V is TRBV28 and J is TRBJ1-2, with TRBD1 identical over 10 bases. V gave up 6 bases and J gave up 5 bases; unmatched junction bases: 12. Germline V gene sequence: CDR1 MDHEN, CDR2 SYDVKM. The CDR3 has 16 amino acids. The CDR3 DNA is TGTGCCAGCAGCCCCGGGGGGACAGGGGCAAATTATGGCTACACCTTC. Translated: CASSPGGTGANYGYTF.